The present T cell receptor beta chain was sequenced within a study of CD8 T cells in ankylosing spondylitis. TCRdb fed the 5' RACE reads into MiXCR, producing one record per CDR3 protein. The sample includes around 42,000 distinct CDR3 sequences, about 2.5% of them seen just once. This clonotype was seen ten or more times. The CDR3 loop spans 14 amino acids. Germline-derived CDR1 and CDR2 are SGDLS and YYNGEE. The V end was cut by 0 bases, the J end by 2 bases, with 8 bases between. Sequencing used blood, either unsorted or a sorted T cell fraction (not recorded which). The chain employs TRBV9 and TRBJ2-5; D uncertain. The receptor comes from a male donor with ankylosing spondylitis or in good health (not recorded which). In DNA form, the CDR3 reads TGTGCCAGCAGCGTAGGAGTCCAGCAAGAGACCCAGTACTTC. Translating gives CASSVGVQQETQYF.